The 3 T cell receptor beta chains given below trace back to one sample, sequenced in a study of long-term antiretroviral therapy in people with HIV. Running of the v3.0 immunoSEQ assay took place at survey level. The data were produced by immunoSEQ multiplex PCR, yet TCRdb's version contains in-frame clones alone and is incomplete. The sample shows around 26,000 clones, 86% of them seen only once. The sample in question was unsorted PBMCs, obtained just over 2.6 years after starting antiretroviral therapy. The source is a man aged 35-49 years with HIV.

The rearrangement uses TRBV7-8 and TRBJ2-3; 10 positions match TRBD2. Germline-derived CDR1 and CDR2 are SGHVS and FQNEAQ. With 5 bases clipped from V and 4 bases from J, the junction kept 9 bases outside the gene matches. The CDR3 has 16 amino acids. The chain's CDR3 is CASSARASGGPDTQYF. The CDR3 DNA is TGTGCCAGCAGCGCCAGGGCTAGCGGGGGACCAGATACGCAGTATTTT.

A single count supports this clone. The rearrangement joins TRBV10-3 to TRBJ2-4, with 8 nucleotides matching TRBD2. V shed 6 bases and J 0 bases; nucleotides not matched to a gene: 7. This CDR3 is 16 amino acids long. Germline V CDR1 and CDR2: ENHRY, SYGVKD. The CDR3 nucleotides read TGTGCCATCAGGCCGGGACTAGATGTAGCCAAAAACATTCAGTACTTC. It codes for CAIRPGLDVAKNIQYF.

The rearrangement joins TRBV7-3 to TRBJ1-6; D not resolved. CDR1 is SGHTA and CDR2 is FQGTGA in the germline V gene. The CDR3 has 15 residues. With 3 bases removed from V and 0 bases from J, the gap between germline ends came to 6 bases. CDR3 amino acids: CASSLESSYNSPLHF. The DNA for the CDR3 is TGTGCCAGCAGCTTGGAGAGCTCCTATAATTCACCCCTCCACTTT.